This passage covers 3 T cell receptor gamma chains from one sample sequenced in a study of Vδ1+ human thymocytes. Findings of the study overall: Thymic TRG and TRD repertoires appeared highly polyclonal.

Antigens for these TCRs are unknown. Sequences come from RNA converted to cDNA by reverse transcription. Pooled V-gene forward primers with one constant-region reverse primer generated the CDR3 amplicons by multiplex PCR. With CATT, TCRdb re-called clones from the multiplex PCR reads. The sample yields tens of thousands of gamma-chain clones, around 20% seen once. Sequencing was carried out using Vdelta1+ gamma-delta thymocytes from the thymus. Noted subset: FACS-sorted CD3+ TCRalphabeta- TCRVdelta1+ TCRVdelta2- thymocytes. Receptor source: a girl younger than two who had congenital heart surgery.

This chain connects TRGV9 to TRGJ1 or TRGJ2. V was pared by 3 bases and J by 4 bases, with 6 bases of the junction left unmatched. The CDR3 loop spans 13 amino acids. Germline loops: CDR1 GITISATS, CDR2 ISYDGTV (reference sequence). This chain's CDR3 is CALWESLYYKKLF. The CDR3 nucleotides are TGTGCCTTGTGGGAGAGCCTCTATTATAAGAAACTCTTT.

A word on this clone: The protein recorded in TCRdb matches a much larger clone and deviates from this DNA's translation at residue 3, suggesting a read error; the protein here is obtained by translating the DNA. The J gene is TRGJ1 or TRGJ2, the V gene TRGV4. This CDR3 is 11 amino acids long. Germline CDR1 reads EGSTGY; CDR2 reads YDSYTSSV. The CDR3 loop is CAAWEGYKKLF. The CDR3 coding sequence is TGTGCCGCCTGGGAGGGGTATAAGAAACTCTTT.

The J gene is TRGJ1 or TRGJ2, the V gene TRGV3. The CDR3 sequence is 14 residues long. V gave up 2 bases and J gave up 5 bases; unmatched junction bases: 9. Germline CDR1 is VTNTFY and CDR2 is YDVSTARD (reference sequence). The CDR3 region has the DNA TGTGCCACCTGGGACAATCAGAACCATTATAAGAAACTCTTT. Its translation: CATWDNQNHYKKLF.